The rows below give T cell receptor beta chains drawn from one sample of a study of T cell responses to AZD1222 COVID-19 vaccine. Some clones are missing from TCRdb's copy, which holds only in-frame ones; the method was immunoSEQ multiplex PCR. The sample has approximately 180,000 clones; about 90% are singletons. This sample comprised peripheral blood, obtained on day 0 of AZD1222 vaccination. All receptors come from an adult in good health. CDR3s include the opening cysteine and the closing phenylalanine or tryptophan. Fields, in order: D gene, J gene, V gene, CDR3 length, CDR3 DNA, CDR3 protein. D genes are given only for firm matches.

>.|TRBJ2-5|TRBV20-1|14
TGCAGTGCTAGTATCGGGGAGGGGGCGCGCGCCCAGTACTTC
CSASIGEGARAQYF
>.|TRBJ1-5|TRBV21-1|13
TGTGCCAGCCTCGAGTTTTACAATCAGCCCCAGCATTTT
CASLEFYNQPQHF
>TRBD1|TRBJ2-5|TRBV30|14
TGTGCCTGGAGTGTAAAAGGGGGCGGGGAGACCCAGTACTTC
CAWSVKGGGETQYF
>TRBD1|TRBJ2-1|TRBV3-1/TRBV3-2|15
TGTGCCAGCAGCCAAGGGACAGGATCGGCTCATGAGCAGTTCTTC
CASSQGTGSAHEQFF
>TRBD1|TRBJ1-5|TRBV24-1|16
TGTGCCACCAGTGATTTGAAGGGGGCCTGGGGTCAGCCCCAGCATTTT
CATSDLKGAWGQPQHF
>.|TRBJ1-5|TRBV6-1|15
TGTGCCAGCAGTGAAAGGGGGGTGAGCAATCAGCCCCAGCATTTT
CASSERGVSNQPQHF
>.|TRBJ2-7|TRBV6-5|14
TGTGCCAGCAGCCTTTCAGGGTTTTCCCACGAGCAGTACTTC
CASSLSGFSHEQYF
>TRBD2|TRBJ2-1|TRBV10-3|16
TGTGCCATCAGTGGGACAAGCGGGAGGACCGGCAATGAGCAGTTCTTC
CAISGTSGRTGNEQFF
>.|TRBJ2-5|TRBV7-2|15
TGTGCCAGCAGCTTAAACGTCGGGAGTCGGGAGACCCAGTACTTC
CASSLNVGSRETQYF
>TRBD1|TRBJ2-3|TRBV5-5|16
TGTGCCAGCAGCTTGGTTTGGACAGGGGAAGTAAATACGCAGTATTTT
CASSLVWTGEVNTQYF